Presented here are 6 T cell receptor beta chains from one specimen sequenced in a study of shared clonotypes between healthy human individuals. Profiling relied on immunoSEQ multiplex PCR, and the TCRdb table lists in-frame clones only, not all of them. Of 450,000 to 500,000 clones in the sample, 81% are singletons; the top ten hold approximately 11%. Sequenced sample: PBMCs. The receptors come from a woman in her forties in good health. Some clones in this sample may be carry-over from other donors' samples.

The J gene is TRBJ2-3, the V gene TRBV7-2; D uncertain. Trimming shortened V by 1 base and J by 0 bases, and 8 bases separated the two germline ends. The CDR3 loop spans 15 amino acids. CDR1 SGHTA and CDR2 FQGNSA come from the germline V gene. CDR3: CASSLESRSTDTQYF. CDR3 in DNA: TGTGCCAGCAGCTTAGAGTCTAGAAGCACAGATACGCAGTATTTT.

The rearrangement links TRBV5-1 to TRBJ2-5, with TRBD1 matching 10 bases. Germline values: CDR1 SGHRS, CDR2 YFSETQ. The CDR3 length is 14 residues. The ends lost 4 bases at V and 4 bases at J; junction bases unmatched: 4. The CDR3 DNA sequence: TGCGCCAGCAGCCTGACAGGGGGCGGAGAGACCCAGTACTTC. Its protein is CASSLTGGGETQYF.

CDR3 sequence reads: CASSLYEQFF. As DNA, the CDR3 is TGTGCCAGCAGTTTGTACGAGCAGTTCTTC. V is TRBV28 and J is TRBJ2-1; D is undetermined. Trimming shortened V by 3 bases and J by 10 bases, and 4 bases separated the two germline ends. Germline loops: CDR1 MDHEN, CDR2 SYDVKM. The CDR3 covers 10 residues.

J is TRBJ1-2 and V is TRBV6-5; 7 bases agree with TRBD1. V lost 5 bases, J lost 6 bases, and 9 bases stayed unmatched. The V gene's germline CDR1 is MNHEY and CDR2 SVGAGI. This CDR3 region has 14 residues. CDR3 sequence reads: CASSNPGGVDGYTF. The CDR3 bases are TGTGCCAGCAGTAACCCAGGGGGTGTCGATGGCTACACCTTC.

The gene calls are TRBV11-3 and TRBJ2-2; TRBD2 aligns across 9 bases. Germline-derived CDR1 and CDR2 are SGHNT and YENEEA. Losses at the gene ends were 4 bases for V and 4 bases for J; bases not matched to a gene: 4. The CDR3 has 15 residues. Here the CDR3 DNA reads TGTGCCAGCAGCTACGGGACTAGCCCCACCGGGGAGCTGTTTTTT. This codes for CASSYGTSPTGELFF.

This chain links TRBV15 with TRBJ2-7; TRBD2 agrees at 7 bases. The length of the CDR3 is 14 residues. Germline assignment: CDR1 LNHNV and CDR2 YYDKDF (reference sequence). Trimming took 3 bases from V and 1 from J; bases not matched to a gene: 3. For the CDR3, the DNA is TGTGCCACCAGCAGTGCTAGCGGTTCCTACGAGCAGTACTTC. Translating gives CATSSASGSYEQYF.